The clone carrying this TCR beta chain was detected ten times or more. Its antigen is still unknown. The sample comes from a study of CD8+CD57+ T cells in acquired aplastic anemia. Germline lookup yields CDR1 DFQATT and CDR2 SNEGSKA (reference sequence). V lost 3 bases to trimming and J lost 8 bases; unmatched junction nucleotides: 9. CDR3 length equals 14 residues. Overall study results and limits: Researchers reported that CD8+ Simpson's diversity was not significantly different in patients versus controls. Shared by patients and controls, around 27 CD8+ CDR3s were abundant in patients.

Genomic DNA acted as the template from which TCR beta VDJ combination and CDR3 sequence profiling were carried out. TCRdb itself ran the reads through MiXCR, one entry per CDR3 protein. The sample contains some 82,000 distinct CDR3 sequences, approximately 45% of which appear only once. The V and J genes are TRBV20-1 and TRBJ1-2, with 10 bases lining up with TRBD1. The sequenced sample consisted of sorted CD4+, CD8+, or CD8+CD57+ T cells (not recorded which) from PBMCs. This clonotype originated in a human donor in good health, serving as a control. The CDR3 loop is CSARRDRGPRGYTF. The CDR3 DNA follows: TGCAGTGCTAGGAGGGACAGGGGCCCCCGAGGCTACACCTTC.